The table lists the clone carrying this T cell receptor (beta chain) with a few counts. Its antigen is not identified. Expressed TCRB transcripts were sequenced because the entire RNA isolate underwent reverse transcription. Repertoires were generated with immunoSEQ multiplex PCR, while TCRdb's copy carries only in-frame clones and drops some. The sample consists of around 400,000 clones, 10% to 15% of them appearing once. The source of the sample is a study of beta chain features in type 1 diabetes. Across the whole study: Cells sorted and examined across all samples totaled approximately 110 million. Study outcomes and limitations: Although PCR might favor shorter templates, it would do so equally in patients and controls. For TCRB rearrangement, an influence of HLA type remained unresolved here.

The germline V gene has CDR1 SNHLY and CDR2 FYNNEI. V lost 11 bases and J 2 bases, leaving 11 bases between the germline ends. The CDR3 spans 12 residues. This chain uses TRBV2 with TRBJ2-3, with D possibly matching TRBD1 (5 bases). The sequence came from a man younger than 35 in good health. Sequencing was done on a sample of naive CD4+ T cells from blood. Here the CDR3 DNA reads TGTGCCGGTCAGACAGTCACAGATACGCAGTATTTT. It yields the protein CAGQTVTDTQYF.